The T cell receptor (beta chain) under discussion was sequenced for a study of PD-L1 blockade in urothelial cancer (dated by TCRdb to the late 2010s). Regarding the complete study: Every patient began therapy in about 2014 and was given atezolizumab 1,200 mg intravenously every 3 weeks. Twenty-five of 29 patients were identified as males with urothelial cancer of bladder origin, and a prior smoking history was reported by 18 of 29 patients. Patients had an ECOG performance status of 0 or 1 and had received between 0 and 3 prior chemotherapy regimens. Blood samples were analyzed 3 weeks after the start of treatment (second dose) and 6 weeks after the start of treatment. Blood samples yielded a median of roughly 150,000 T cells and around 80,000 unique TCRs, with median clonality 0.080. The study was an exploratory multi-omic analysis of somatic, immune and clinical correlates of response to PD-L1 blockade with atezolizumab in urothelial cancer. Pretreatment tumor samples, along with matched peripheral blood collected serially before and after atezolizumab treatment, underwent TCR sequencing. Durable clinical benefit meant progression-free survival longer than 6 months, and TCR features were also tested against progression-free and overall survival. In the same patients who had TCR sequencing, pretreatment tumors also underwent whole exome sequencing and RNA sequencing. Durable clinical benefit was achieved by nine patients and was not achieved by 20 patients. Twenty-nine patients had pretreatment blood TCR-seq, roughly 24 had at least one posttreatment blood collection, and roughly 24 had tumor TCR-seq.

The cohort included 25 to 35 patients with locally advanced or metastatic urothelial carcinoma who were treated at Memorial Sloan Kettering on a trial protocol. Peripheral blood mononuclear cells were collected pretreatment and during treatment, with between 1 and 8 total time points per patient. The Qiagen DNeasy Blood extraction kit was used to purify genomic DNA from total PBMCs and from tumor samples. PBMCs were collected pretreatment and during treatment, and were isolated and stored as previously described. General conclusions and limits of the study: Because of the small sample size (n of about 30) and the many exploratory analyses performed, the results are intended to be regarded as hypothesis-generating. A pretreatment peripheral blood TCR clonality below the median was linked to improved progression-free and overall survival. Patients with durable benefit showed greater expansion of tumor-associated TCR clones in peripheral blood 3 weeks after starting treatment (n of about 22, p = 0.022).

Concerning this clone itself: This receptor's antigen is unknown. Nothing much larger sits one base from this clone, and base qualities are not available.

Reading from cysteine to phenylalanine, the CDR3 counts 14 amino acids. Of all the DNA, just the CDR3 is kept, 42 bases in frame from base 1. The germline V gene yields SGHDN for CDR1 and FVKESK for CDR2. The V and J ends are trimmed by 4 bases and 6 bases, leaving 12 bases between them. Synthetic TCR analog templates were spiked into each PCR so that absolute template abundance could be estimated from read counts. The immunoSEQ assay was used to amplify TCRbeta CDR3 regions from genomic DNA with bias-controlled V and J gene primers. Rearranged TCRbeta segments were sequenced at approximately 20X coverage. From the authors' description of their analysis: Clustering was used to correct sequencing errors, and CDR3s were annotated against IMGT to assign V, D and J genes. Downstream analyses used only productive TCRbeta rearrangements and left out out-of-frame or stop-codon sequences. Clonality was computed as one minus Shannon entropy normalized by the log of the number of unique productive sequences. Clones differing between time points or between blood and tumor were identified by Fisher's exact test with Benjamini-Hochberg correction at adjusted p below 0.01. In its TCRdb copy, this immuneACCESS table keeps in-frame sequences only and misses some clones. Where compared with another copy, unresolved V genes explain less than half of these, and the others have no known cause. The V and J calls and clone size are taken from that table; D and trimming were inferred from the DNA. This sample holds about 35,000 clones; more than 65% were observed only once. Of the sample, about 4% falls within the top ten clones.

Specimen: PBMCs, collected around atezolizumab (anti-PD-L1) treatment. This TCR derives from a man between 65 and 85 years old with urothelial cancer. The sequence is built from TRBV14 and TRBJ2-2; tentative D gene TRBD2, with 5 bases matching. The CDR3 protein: CASSLRGSSGELFF. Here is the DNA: TGTGCCAGCAGCCTCCGGGGATCATCCGGGGAGCTGTTTTTT.